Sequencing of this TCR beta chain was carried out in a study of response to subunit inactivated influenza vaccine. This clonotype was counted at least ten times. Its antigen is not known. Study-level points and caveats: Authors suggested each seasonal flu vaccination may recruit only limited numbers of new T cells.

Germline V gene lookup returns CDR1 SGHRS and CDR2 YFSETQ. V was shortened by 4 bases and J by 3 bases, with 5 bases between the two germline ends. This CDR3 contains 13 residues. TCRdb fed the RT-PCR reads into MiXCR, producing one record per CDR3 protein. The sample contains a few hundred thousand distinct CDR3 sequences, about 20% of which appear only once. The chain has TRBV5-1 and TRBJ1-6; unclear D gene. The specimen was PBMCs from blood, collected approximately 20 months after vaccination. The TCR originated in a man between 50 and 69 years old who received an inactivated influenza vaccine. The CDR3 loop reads CASSPDYNSPLHF. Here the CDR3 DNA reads TGCGCCAGCAGCCCCGACTATAATTCACCCCTCCACTTT.